This T cell receptor (beta chain) was retrieved from a study of shared clonotypes between healthy human individuals (dated by TCRdb to about 2020). With regard to the full study: A couple of women and three men aged 18 to 49 years were included in the cohort. Between about 0.85 and 8.9 billion PBMCs per donor were obtained by leukapheresis. To increase sequencing depth and limit assay-specific biases, TCR repertoire library preparation and sequencing were carried out by different laboratories using diverse techniques. Blood TCR repertoires of a handful of healthy adults were deeply sequenced to estimate repertoire size and the extent of clonotype sharing between individuals. For each donor, CD4 naive and CD4 memory were each given three plates, CD8 naive was given two plates, and CD8 memory was given one plate. The research as a whole found: The genetic and exposure-history diversity represented was limited by the small number of donors. Rarefaction of sorted-subset datasets indicated incomplete sequencing despite the large sequencing depth. Around 5% of naive CD4, 3.5% of naive CD8, 2.3% of memory CD4, and 0.4% of memory CD8 clonotypes were shared across a handful of donors. Based on pairwise subsampling, the degree of clonotype sharing among donors was expected to be affected by sequencing depth. Naive subsets generally had larger estimated clonotype richness than memory subsets did. Compared with non-shared clonotypes, the clonotypes found in all four sorted-subset donors had higher generation probabilities. Sampling was restricted to blood, and TCR repertoires in tissue are likely to differ from TCR repertoires in blood.

On this clone: What this receptor recognizes is not known. Base quality data are lacking; no much larger clone is found one base away.

V and J lose 2 bases and 5 bases, and a span of 7 bases separates them. The CDR3, cysteine through phenylalanine, is 13 amino acids long. The only DNA kept is the CDR3, 39 bases in frame from the first base. CDR1 MNHEY and CDR2 SVGAGI were looked up in the germline V gene. Using the deep immunoSEQ assay, TCR CDR3 regions were amplified from genomic DNA by multiplex PCR. Extracted genomic DNA from each cell subset was distributed evenly across all wells of several immunoSEQ 96-well plates, and each plate was treated as a replicate. For sorted subsets, roughly 0.2 ug genomic DNA, equal to 25,000 to 35,000 T cell genomes, was loaded into each replicate PCR. Purified libraries were measured with a Qubit 3.0 fluorometer, size-checked on a Bioanalyzer 2100, and measured again with the KAPA Library Quantification kit. Every immunoSEQ 96-well plate was sequenced on a dedicated single-read 150-cycle Illumina NextSeq 550 flow cell. Processing in the source paper ran as follows. Because the immunoSEQ output held only junctional sequences and lacked quality scores, the filtering could not match the filtering applied to full-length reads. Sequences were annotated with PyIR, a Python wrapper for IgBLAST v1.9, and V/J genes and CDR3 were assigned using IMGT germline references. Reads were removed for weak V/J assignments (E-value above 1e-6), missing CDR3, stop codons, out-of-frame junctions, or ambiguous translated residues. V3J clonotypes were defined by identical inferred V gene, J gene, and CDR3 amino acid sequence. To compute the percentage overlap between repertoires, the number of shared unique clonotypes was divided by the size of the smaller repertoire. Repertoire richness was assessed with RTK rarefaction, the Chao1 estimator, and Recon v2.1 estimates of unobserved clonotypes. Generation probabilities for all TCRbeta clonotypes obtained by the gDNA method from a few donors were computed using OLGA. The table comes from immuneACCESS by way of TCRdb, which keeps in-frame sequences with V and J called. Part of the clones is missing from these tables; in studies checked, under half for an unresolved V gene and the rest for unknown reasons. V and J calls and clone size follow that table, whereas D and trimming were derived from the DNA. The sample includes roughly 1,000,000 clones, with around 82% observed a single time. The ten largest clones take up more than 0.5% of the sample.

Healthy HIV-negative adults with no recently reported acute infections or vaccinations were included as donors. All donors were Caucasian adults living in Nashville, Tennessee, USA. CD4+ T cells were enriched by magnetic negative selection; naive cells were then positively selected on CD45RA, and the negative fraction formed the memory subset. Blood was collected by leukapheresis, and PBMCs were isolated by Ficoll-Histopaque density gradient centrifugation and then cryopreserved in liquid nitrogen vapor phase. Purity and quantity of every magnetically sorted T cell population were checked by analytical flow cytometry. Each sorted fraction had its genomic DNA isolated and then quantified by UV absorbance on a Nanodrop 2000c.

The sequence came from a man aged 18 to 30 in good health. Some clones in this sample may be carry-over from other donors' samples. Sequencing used memory CD4+ T cells from PBMCs. The cell subset or site label for this specimen denotes: CD45RA-negative fraction. The chain joins TRBV6-5 to TRBJ2-1, with the D gene uncertain. CDR3 sequence: CASSYLQNNEQFF. The nucleotide sequence reads TGTGCCAGCAGTTACCTTCAGAACAATGAGCAGTTCTTC.